This TCR beta chain was profiled in a study of graft-versus-host responses after intestinal transplantation. Study at large: Multivisceral, liver-intestinal, or isolated intestinal grafts went to recipients. The study, taken as a whole, reports: Patients who carried graft-donor T cell macrochimerism also had high graft-versus-host to host-versus-graft clonal ratios in their allografts. GvH clones surfaced in recipient marrow, some emerging earlier in ileum or blood.

The CDR3 sequence is 15 residues long. Deletions cut 1 base from V and 2 bases from J, with 11 bases between. Germline CDR1 SGHRS, CDR2 YFSETQ. Generated by immunoSEQ multiplex PCR, the TCRdb table keeps only in-frame clones and is missing some. The sample yields approximately 94,000 clones, roughly 84% seen once. This clone was seen a few times. Its antigen is still unknown. This sample also contains other DNA sequences that code for the same CDR3. The sequences come from unstimulated CD4+ T cells sorted from spleen or lymph node cells, collected before transplant. This TCR was sampled from a human donor who was the organ donor for an intestinal transplant. V is TRBV5-1 and J is TRBJ2-3; weak D call: TRBD1 (5 bases). The CDR3 loop reads CASSLTGRDTDTQYF. The CDR3 coding sequence is TGCGCCAGCAGCTTGACAGGCCGTGACACAGATACGCAGTATTTT. Based on the CDR3 plus reference TRBV5-1 and TRBJ2-3, the full variable domain is KAGVTQTPRYLIKTRGQQVTLSCSPISGHRSVSWYQQTPGQGLQFLFEYFSETQRNKGNFPGRFSGRQFSNSRSEMNVSTLELGDSALYLCASSLTGRDTDTQYFGPGTRLTVL.